This TCR beta chain was identified in a study of cytomegalovirus exposure and HLA in healthy donors. Healthy bone marrow donors formed the donor group. The V and J ends lost 4 bases and 8 bases respectively, with 11 bases between them. This CDR3 has 12 amino acids. Germline V gives CDR1 LNHDA, CDR2 SQIVND (reference sequence). The PCR contained 60 Vbeta and 13 Jbeta primers. Generated by immunoSEQ multiplex PCR, the TCRdb table keeps only in-frame clones and is missing some. Of around 110,000 clones listed, roughly 73% are singletons. Regarding this clone: The antigen is unknown.

Findings and caveats of the study: Sequencing likely produced, as an artifact, a cluster of highly shared sequence variants. An analysis that was carried out later associated 16,951 TCR beta sequences with HLA alleles at 0.05 false discovery rate.

The sequence was collected from a woman aged 25 to 39 in good health and CMV-seronegative. The chain recombines TRBV19 with TRBJ1-2; D is perhaps TRBD1 (6 bases). Sequencing used PBMCs. CDR3: CASSTGDRGYTF. For the CDR3, the DNA is TGTGCCAGTAGTACAGGCGACAGGGGCTACACCTTC.